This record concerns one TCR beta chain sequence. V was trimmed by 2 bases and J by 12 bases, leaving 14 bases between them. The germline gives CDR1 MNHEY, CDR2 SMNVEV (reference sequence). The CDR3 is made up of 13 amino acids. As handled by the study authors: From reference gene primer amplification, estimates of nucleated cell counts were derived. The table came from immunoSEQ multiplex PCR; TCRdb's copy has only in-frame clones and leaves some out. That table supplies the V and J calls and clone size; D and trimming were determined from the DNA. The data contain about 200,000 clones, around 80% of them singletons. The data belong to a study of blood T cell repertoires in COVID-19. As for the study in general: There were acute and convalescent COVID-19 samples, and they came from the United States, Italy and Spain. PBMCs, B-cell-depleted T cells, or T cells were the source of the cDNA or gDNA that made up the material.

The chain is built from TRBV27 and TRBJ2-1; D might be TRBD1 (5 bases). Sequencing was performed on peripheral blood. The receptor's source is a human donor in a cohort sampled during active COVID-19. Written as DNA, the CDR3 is TGTGCCAGCAGTTTAAGGGGAAGCCCGGGGCAGTTCTTC. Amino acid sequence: CASSLRGSPGQFF.